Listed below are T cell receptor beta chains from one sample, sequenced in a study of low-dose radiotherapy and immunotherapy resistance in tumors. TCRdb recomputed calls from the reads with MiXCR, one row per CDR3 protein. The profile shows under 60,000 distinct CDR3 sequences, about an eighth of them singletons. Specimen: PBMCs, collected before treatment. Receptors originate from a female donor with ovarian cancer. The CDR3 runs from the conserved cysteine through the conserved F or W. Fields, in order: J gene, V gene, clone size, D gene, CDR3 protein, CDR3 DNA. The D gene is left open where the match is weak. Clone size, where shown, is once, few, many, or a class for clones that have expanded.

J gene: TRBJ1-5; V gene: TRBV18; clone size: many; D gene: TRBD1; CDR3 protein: CASSPGTGSSNQPQHF; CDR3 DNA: TGTGCCAGCTCACCAGGGACAGGGAGTAGCAATCAGCCCCAGCATTTT
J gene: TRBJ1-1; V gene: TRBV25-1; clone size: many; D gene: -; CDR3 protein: CASSTMGTVPPEAFF; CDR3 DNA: TGTGCCAGCAGTACCATGGGAACAGTTCCTCCTGAAGCTTTCTTT
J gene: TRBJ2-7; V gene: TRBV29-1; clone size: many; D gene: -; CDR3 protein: CSVGSSLSYEQYF; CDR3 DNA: TGCAGCGTAGGTAGTAGCCTCAGCTACGAGCAGTACTTC
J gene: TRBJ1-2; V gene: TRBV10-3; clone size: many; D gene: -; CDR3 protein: CAISSPEGRGYTF; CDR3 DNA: TGTGCCATCAGCTCGCCCGAAGGGCGCGGCTACACCTTC
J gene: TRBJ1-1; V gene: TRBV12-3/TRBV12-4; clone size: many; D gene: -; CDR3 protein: CASSIMTANTEAFF; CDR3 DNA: TGTGCCAGCAGTATTATGACAGCGAACACTGAAGCTTTCTTT
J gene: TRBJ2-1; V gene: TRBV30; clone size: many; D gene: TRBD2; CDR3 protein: CAWSPGLAGGDEQFF; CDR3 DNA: TGTGCCTGGAGTCCCGGACTAGCGGGAGGCGATGAGCAGTTCTTC
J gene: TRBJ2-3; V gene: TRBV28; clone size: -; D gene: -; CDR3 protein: CASRKQGTDTQYF; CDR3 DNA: TGTGCCAGCAGGAAACAGGGTACAGATACGCAGTATTTT
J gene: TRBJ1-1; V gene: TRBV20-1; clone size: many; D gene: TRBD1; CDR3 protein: CSASKQGGRTEAFF; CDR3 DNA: TGCAGTGCTAGCAAACAGGGGGGAAGGACTGAAGCTTTCTTT
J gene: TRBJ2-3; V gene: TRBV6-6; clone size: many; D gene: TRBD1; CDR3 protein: CASSLLPGQGWGDTQYF; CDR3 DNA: TGTGCCAGCAGTTTACTTCCGGGACAGGGGTGGGGAGATACGCAGTATTTT
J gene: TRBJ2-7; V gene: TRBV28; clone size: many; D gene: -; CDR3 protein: CASSSPRTAHYEQYF; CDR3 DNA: TGTGCCAGCAGTTCCCCTCGGACCGCACATTACGAGCAGTACTTC